This T cell receptor (beta chain) was captured in a study of cytomegalovirus exposure and HLA in healthy donors. Findings and limits, study-wide: Among donors in an Asian-associated ancestry cluster, a later analysis reportedly found fewer N-insertions than the roughly 730-donor mean.

Researchers ran the PCR with 60 Vbeta and 13 Jbeta primers. TCRdb's copy holds only in-frame clones and misses some; the assay was immunoSEQ multiplex PCR. The sample has 100,000 or so clones. As to this clone: Antigen unknown.

V lost 0 bases, J lost 5 bases, and 14 bases lay in between. The CDR3 runs to 15 residues. Germline V gene lookup returns CDR1 SGHDT and CDR2 YYEEEE. The chain has TRBV5-6 and TRBJ2-5; no clear D gene. The clonotype was recovered from a woman in her 30s in good health and CMV-seronegative. The sequenced sample consisted of PBMCs. This CDR3 reads CASSLAEVMRETQYF. In nucleotides, the CDR3 is TGTGCCAGCAGCTTGGCCGAGGTGATGCGGGAGACCCAGTACTTC.